The 2 T cell receptor beta chains presented below share a single source sample, sequenced in a study of lymphopenia after photon versus proton radiotherapy. The assay was immunoSEQ multiplex PCR, and TCRdb's table has in-frame clones only and misses some. The table records about 28,000 clones, 65% to 85% of them present only once. The sequences come from peripheral blood, collected from a patient treated with photon-based radiotherapy. The receptors were gathered from a man aged 45 to 65 with gastric cancer.

This clone was found once. The chain has TRBV5-6 and TRBJ2-3; 9 positions agree with TRBD2. The CDR3 has 16 residues. The J segment lost 2 bases and the V segment lost 1 base, leaving 5 bases of the junction unmatched. CDR1 and CDR2 from the germline V gene are SGHDT and YYEEEE. CDR3 protein: CASSLKAGGITDTQYF. CDR3 nucleotides: TGTGCCAGCAGCTTGAAAGCGGGGGGCATCACAGATACGCAGTATTTT.

The chain employs TRBV19 and TRBJ2-7; maybe TRBD2 (7 bases). This CDR3 has 12 residues. V dropped 10 bases and J dropped 3 bases, with 13 bases sitting between them. Germline V lookup: CDR1 LNHDA, CDR2 SQIVND (reference sequence). The DNA of the CDR3 is TGTGCCACTGAGGGAGGGGGCTACGAGCAGTACTTC. Residues: CATEGGGYEQYF. The full variable domain, rest sourced from reference TRBV19 and TRBJ2-7, is DGGITQSPKYLFRKEGQNVTLSCEQNLNHDAMYWYRQDPGQGLRLIYYSQIVNDFQKGDIAEGYSVSREKKESFPLTVTSAQKNPTAFYLCATEGGGYEQYFGPGTRLTVT.